This T cell receptor beta chain was recorded in a study of blood T cell repertoires in COVID-19. About the research overall: Samples came from the United States, Italy and Spain, spanning acute and convalescent COVID-19. T cells, B-cell-depleted T cells, or PBMCs supplied cDNA or gDNA.

This CDR3 has 12 residues. The V end was cut by 3 bases, the J end by 5 bases, with 7 bases between. CDR1 LGHDT and CDR2 YNNKEL come from the germline V gene (reference sequence). Methods used by the authors: The authors estimated nucleated cell counts from reference gene primer amplification. The method was immunoSEQ multiplex PCR; TCRdb's version includes in-frame clones alone and lacks a portion of them. For V, J and clone size, that table is used; D and trimming come from the DNA. The sample includes 61,000 or so clones, around 80% seen only once; the top ten take 5.5% to 7%. The rearrangement links TRBV3-1 (or the pseudogene TRBV3-2) to TRBJ2-5; D is unclear. Sequenced input: peripheral blood. The clonotype comes from a woman in her seventies with acute or convalescent COVID-19. The CDR3 is CASSQRLETQYF. The CDR3 DNA sequence: TGTGCCAGCAGCCAGAGGCTTGAGACCCAGTACTTC.